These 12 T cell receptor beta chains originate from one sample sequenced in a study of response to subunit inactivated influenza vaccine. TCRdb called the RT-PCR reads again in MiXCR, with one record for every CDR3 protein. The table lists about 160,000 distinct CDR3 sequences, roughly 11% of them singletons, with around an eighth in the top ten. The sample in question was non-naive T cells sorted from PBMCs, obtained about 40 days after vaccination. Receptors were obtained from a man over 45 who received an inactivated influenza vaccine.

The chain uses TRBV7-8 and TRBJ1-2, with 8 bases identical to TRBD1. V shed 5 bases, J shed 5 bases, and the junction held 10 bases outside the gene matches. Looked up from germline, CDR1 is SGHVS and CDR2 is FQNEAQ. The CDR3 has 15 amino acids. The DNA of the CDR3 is TGTGCCAGCAGCCTACAGGGGGGGACAGGTTATGGCTACACCTTC. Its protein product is CASSLQGGTGYGYTF.

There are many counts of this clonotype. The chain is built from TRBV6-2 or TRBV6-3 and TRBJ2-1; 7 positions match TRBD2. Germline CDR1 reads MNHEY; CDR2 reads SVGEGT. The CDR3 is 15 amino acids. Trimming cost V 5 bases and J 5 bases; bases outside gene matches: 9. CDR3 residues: CASSLLGGSDNEQFF. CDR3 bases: TGTGCCAGCAGTCTTTTGGGGGGGAGCGACAATGAGCAGTTCTTC.

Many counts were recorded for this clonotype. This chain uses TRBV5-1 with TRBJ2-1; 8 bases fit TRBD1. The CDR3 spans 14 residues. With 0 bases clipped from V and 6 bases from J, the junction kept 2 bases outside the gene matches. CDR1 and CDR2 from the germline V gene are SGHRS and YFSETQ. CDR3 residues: CASSLADRGNEQFF. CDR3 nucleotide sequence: TGCGCCAGCAGCTTGGCCGACAGGGGCAATGAGCAGTTCTTC.

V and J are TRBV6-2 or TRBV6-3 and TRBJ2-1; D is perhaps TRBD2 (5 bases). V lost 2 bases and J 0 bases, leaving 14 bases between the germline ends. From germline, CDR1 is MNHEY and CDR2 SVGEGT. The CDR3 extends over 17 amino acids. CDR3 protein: CASSYPLGLVSYNEQFF. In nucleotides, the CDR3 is TGTGCCAGCAGTTACCCTCTAGGACTTGTCTCCTACAATGAGCAGTTCTTC.

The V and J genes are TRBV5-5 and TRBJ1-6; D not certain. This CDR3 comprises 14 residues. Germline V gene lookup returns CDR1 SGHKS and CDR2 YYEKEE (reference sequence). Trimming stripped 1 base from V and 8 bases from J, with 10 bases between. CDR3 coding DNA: TGTGCCAGCAGCTTGTCTTCTTGGGATTCACCCCTCCACTTT. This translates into CASSLSSWDSPLHF.

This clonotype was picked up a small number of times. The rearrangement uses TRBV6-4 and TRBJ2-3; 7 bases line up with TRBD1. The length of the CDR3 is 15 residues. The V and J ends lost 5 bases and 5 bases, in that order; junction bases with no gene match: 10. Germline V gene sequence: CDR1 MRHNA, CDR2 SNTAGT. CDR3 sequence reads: CASSSGATGRDTQYF. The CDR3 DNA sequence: TGTGCCAGCAGTTCTGGGGCGACAGGGCGAGATACGCAGTATTTT.

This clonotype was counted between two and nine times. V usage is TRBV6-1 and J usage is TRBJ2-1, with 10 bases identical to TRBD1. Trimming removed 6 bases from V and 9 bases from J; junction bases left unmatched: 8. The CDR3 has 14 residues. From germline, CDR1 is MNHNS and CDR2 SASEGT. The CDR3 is CASRGTGEWTEQFF. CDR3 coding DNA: TGTGCCAGCAGGGGGACAGGGGAATGGACTGAGCAGTTCTTC.

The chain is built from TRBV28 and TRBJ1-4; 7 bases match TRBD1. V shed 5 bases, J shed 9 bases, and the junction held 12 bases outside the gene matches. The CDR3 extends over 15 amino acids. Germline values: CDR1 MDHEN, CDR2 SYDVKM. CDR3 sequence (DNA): TGTGCCAGCAGTCTGACCGGGACAGTTTCTAAAAAACTGTTTTTT. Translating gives CASSLTGTVSKKLFF.

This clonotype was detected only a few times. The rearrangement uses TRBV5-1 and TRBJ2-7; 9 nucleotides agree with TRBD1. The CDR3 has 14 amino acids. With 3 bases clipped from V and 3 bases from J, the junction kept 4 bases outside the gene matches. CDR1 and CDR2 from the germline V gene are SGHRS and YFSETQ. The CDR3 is CASSSQGANYEQYF. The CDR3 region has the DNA TGCGCCAGCAGCTCACAGGGGGCCAACTACGAGCAGTACTTC.

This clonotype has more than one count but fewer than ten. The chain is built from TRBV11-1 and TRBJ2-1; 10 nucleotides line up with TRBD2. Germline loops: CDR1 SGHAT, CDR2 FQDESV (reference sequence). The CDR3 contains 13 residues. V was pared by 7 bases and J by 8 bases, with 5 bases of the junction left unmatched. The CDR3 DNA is TGTGCCAGCAACCCAGCGGGAGGGGATGAGCAGTTCTTC. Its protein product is CASNPAGGDEQFF.

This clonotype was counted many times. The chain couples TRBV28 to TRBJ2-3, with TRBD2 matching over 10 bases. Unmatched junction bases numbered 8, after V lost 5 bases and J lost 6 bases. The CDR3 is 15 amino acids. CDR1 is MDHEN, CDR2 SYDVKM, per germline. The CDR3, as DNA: TGTGCCAGCAGTGATAGCGGGGGGCCCCTCGATACGCAGTATTTT. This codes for CASSDSGGPLDTQYF.

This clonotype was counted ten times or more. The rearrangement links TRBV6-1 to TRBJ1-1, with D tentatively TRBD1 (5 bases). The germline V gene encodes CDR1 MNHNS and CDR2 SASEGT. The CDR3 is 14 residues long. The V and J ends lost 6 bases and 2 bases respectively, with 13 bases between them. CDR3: CASSPAGDNTEAFF. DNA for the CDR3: TGTGCCAGCAGCCCCGCGGGGGACAACACTGAAGCTTTCTTT.